These 26 T cell receptor beta chains came from one sample sequenced in a study of cytomegalovirus exposure and HLA in healthy donors. The PCR made use of 60 Vbeta and 13 Jbeta primers. Repertoires were generated with immunoSEQ multiplex PCR, while TCRdb's copy carries only in-frame clones and drops some. The table has approximately 110,000 clones, around 82% seen once. The sequenced sample was PBMCs. These receptors were collected from a man aged 40-50 years in good health and CMV-seronegative.

This chain joins TRBV11-3 and TRBJ2-7; weak D call: TRBD1 (5 bases). This CDR3 spans 13 amino acids. The germline V gene encodes CDR1 SGHNT and CDR2 YENEEA. V lost 5 bases, J lost 0 bases, and 8 bases lay in between. The CDR3 nucleotides are TGTGCCAGCAGCAGGGGAAGCTCCTACGAGCAGTACTTC. Translation gives CASSRGSSYEQYF.

The chain is built from TRBV29-1 and TRBJ2-1; the D gene is possibly TRBD2 (6 bases). The germline CDR1 and CDR2 sequences are SQVTM and ANQGSEA. V was clipped by 8 bases and J by 0 bases, with 17 bases between them. The CDR3 covers 15 residues. The CDR3 sequence: CSTPRPGGSYNEQFF. The CDR3 DNA follows: TGCAGCACCCCGCGGCCCGGGGGCTCCTACAATGAGCAGTTCTTC.

The chain couples TRBV29-1 to TRBJ2-5; tentative D call: TRBD2 (6 bases). CDR3 size: 12 residues. Germline CDR1 SQVTM, CDR2 ANQGSEA. Between the trimmed V and J ends, which lost 2 bases and 6 bases, there was a span of 10 bases. In DNA, the CDR3 is TGCAGCGTTGAAAAGGGCGGGAAGACCCAGTACTTC. This sequence encodes CSVEKGGKTQYF.

The V call is TRBV30, the J call TRBJ1-2; 8 positions agree with TRBD1. From germline, CDR1 is GTSNPN and CDR2 SVGIG (reference sequence). There are 13 residues in the CDR3. Trimming took 2 bases from V and 8 from J; bases not matched to a gene: 7. The CDR3 DNA sequence: TGTGCCTGGAGTTCGGAGGCAGGGGGCGGCTACACCTTC. Protein: CAWSSEAGGGYTF.

The rearrangement links TRBV5-4 to TRBJ2-1, with 12 nucleotides matching TRBD2. After removal of 3 bases from V and 0 bases from J, the junction contained 7 bases not matched to a gene. The germline V gene encodes CDR1 SGHNT and CDR2 YYREEE (reference sequence). This CDR3 has 18 residues. The CDR3 region is CASSSGLAGKSSYNEQFF. CDR3 DNA sequence: TGTGCCAGCAGCTCTGGACTAGCGGGGAAGAGCTCCTACAATGAGCAGTTCTTC. Filled out from reference TRBV5-4 and TRBJ2-1, the complete variable domain reads ETGVTQSPTHLIKTRGQQVTLRCSSQSGHNTVSWYQQALGQGPQFIFQYYREEENGRGNFPPRFSGLQFPNYSSELNVNALELDDSALYLCASSSGLAGKSSYNEQFFGPGTRLTVL.

The rearrangement uses TRBV30 and TRBJ1-4; a weak D match, TRBD1 (6 bases). V lost 2 bases and J lost 0, with 16 bases in between. The CDR3 is 17 amino acids. The germline gives CDR1 GTSNPN, CDR2 SVGIG (reference sequence). CDR3: CAWSPKGGSATNEKLFF. In DNA form, the CDR3 reads TGTGCCTGGAGTCCAAAAGGGGGAAGTGCAACTAATGAAAAACTGTTTTTT. Drawing the rest from reference TRBV30 and TRBJ1-4, the complete variable domain is SQTIHQWPATLVQPVGSPLSLECTVEGTSNPNLYWYRQAAGRGLQLLFYSVGIGQISSEVPQNLSASRPQDRQFILSSKKLLLSDSGFYLCAWSPKGGSATNEKLFFGSGTQLSVL.

The chain has TRBV6-5 and TRBJ2-1; 8 bases agree with TRBD1. This CDR3 spans 15 amino acids. Germline V CDR1 and CDR2: MNHEY, SVGAGI. Losses at the gene ends were 0 bases for V and 5 bases for J; bases not matched to a gene: 3. This CDR3 is CASSYSQGANNEQFF. For the CDR3, the DNA is TGTGCCAGCAGTTACTCCCAGGGGGCGAACAATGAGCAGTTCTTC.

This clone was detected only a few times. This chain joins TRBV18 and TRBJ2-7; TRBD2 might be the D (5 bases). From germline, CDR1 is KGHSH and CDR2 LQKENI. V was clipped by 0 bases and J by 6 bases, with 15 bases between them. CDR3 length equals 15 residues. CDR3 DNA sequence: TGTGCCAGCTCACCACCGGGGTCCGAGAGGGCCGAGCAGTACTTC. Its protein product is CASSPPGSERAEQYF.

The V call is TRBV19, the J call TRBJ2-7; 9 bases are a match to TRBD1. CDR3 length equals 15 residues. The V segment lost 1 base and the J segment 0 bases; nucleotides outside the gene matches: 1. In germline, CDR1 is LNHDA, CDR2 SQIVND (reference sequence). The CDR3 is CASSIGTGVSYEQYF. For the CDR3, the DNA is TGTGCCAGTAGTATAGGGACAGGGGTCTCCTACGAGCAGTACTTC.

This clone was detected once. The chain combines TRBV18 with TRBJ1-2, with D unresolved. The CDR3 spans 14 residues. V was clipped by 2 bases and J by 4 bases, with 11 bases between them. Germline loops: CDR1 KGHSH, CDR2 LQKENI. Here the CDR3 DNA reads TGTGCCAGCTCACCATCTGAGCGGCTCTATGGCTACACCTTC. Translating gives CASSPSERLYGYTF.

This clone was seen more than once but under ten times. The rearrangement links TRBV27 to TRBJ2-7; D unresolved. Germline V lookup: CDR1 MNHEY, CDR2 SMNVEV (reference sequence). V was clipped by 6 bases and J by 4 bases, with 10 bases between them. This CDR3 comprises 12 residues. The CDR3 DNA reads as TGTGCCAGCAGCGCAGGTCGGTACGAGCAGTACTTC. It encodes CASSAGRYEQYF.

The chain has TRBV5-1 and TRBJ2-7, with TRBD1 matching over 8 bases. There are 14 residues in the CDR3. V trimming: 0 bases; J trimming: 6 bases; junction bases outside the gene matches: 5. The germline V gene encodes CDR1 SGHRS and CDR2 YFSETQ. The CDR3 DNA sequence: TGCGCCAGCAGCTTGGCCGGGACAGGCACCGAGCAGTACTTC. Translation gives CASSLAGTGTEQYF. Based on the CDR3 plus reference TRBV5-1 and TRBJ2-7, the full variable domain is KAGVTQTPRYLIKTRGQQVTLSCSPISGHRSVSWYQQTPGQGLQFLFEYFSETQRNKGNFPGRFSGRQFSNSRSEMNVSTLELGDSALYLCASSLAGTGTEQYFGPGTRLTVT.

J is TRBJ2-5 and V is TRBV30; D is perhaps TRBD1 (5 bases). The germline gives CDR1 GTSNPN, CDR2 SVGIG (reference sequence). The CDR3 has 14 residues. Trimming removed 0 bases from V and 3 bases from J, with 11 bases in between. CDR3 coding DNA: TGTGCCTGGAGTGTAGAAGACAGTAAAGAGACCCAGTACTTC. This codes for CAWSVEDSKETQYF.

The CDR3 nucleotides read TGTGCCAGCAGTCGACAGAGGAACACTGAAGCTTTCTTT. Translated: CASSRQRNTEAFF. The rearrangement uses TRBV2 and TRBJ1-1, with a weak D call TRBD1 (5 bases). CDR3 size: 13 residues. Trimming removed 5 bases at V and 1 base at J, with 8 bases between. The germline CDR1 and CDR2 sequences are SNHLY and FYNNEI.

This clone was counted a few times. The chain employs TRBV10-1 and TRBJ1-2; maybe TRBD1 (5 bases). Per germline, CDR1 WNHNN and CDR2 SYGVQD (reference sequence). CDR3 size: 15 residues. V lost 8 bases and J lost 4, with 20 bases in between. CDR3 residues: CASVTTSAGGYGYTF. The CDR3 bases are TGCGCCAGCGTTACGACCTCCGCCGGGGGCTATGGCTACACCTTC.

A few counts support this clone. V usage is TRBV2 and J usage is TRBJ2-5, with D possibly matching TRBD1 (6 bases). CDR1 SNHLY and CDR2 FYNNEI come from the germline V gene. The V gene lost 7 bases and the J gene lost 3 bases, with 15 bases spanning the gap. The CDR3 has 14 amino acids. Here the CDR3 reads CASKDPGVKETQYF. In nucleotides, the CDR3 is TGTGCCAGCAAGGACCCAGGGGTAAAAGAGACCCAGTACTTC.

This rearrangement joins TRBV10-1 to TRBJ2-6; 8 bases line up with TRBD2. V shed 3 bases and J 4 bases; nucleotides not matched to a gene: 14. The CDR3 length is 19 residues. Germline assignment: CDR1 WNHNN and CDR2 SYGVQD (reference sequence). The CDR3 DNA is TGCGCCAGCAGTGATGGACTAGCTTATTCTCCGGGAGGGGCCAACGTCCTGACTTTC. It translates to CASSDGLAYSPGGANVLTF.

The chain couples TRBV2 to TRBJ1-2, with D perhaps matching TRBD1 (5 bases). Trimming took off 4 bases at V and 3 bases at J, with 9 bases between the two ends. Germline CDR1 is SNHLY and CDR2 is FYNNEI. The CDR3 runs to 13 residues. CDR3 amino acids: CASSVGPDYGYTF. Written as DNA, the CDR3 is TGTGCCAGCAGTGTGGGGCCCGACTATGGCTACACCTTC. The full variable domain, completed using reference TRBV2 and TRBJ1-2, is EPEVTQTPSHQVTQMGQEVILRCVPISNHLYFYWYRQILGQKVEFLVSFYNNEISEKSEIFDDQFSVERPDGSNFTLKIRSTKLEDSAMYFCASSVGPDYGYTFGSGTRLTVV.

The gene calls are TRBV7-6 and TRBJ2-7; 15 bases are shared with TRBD2. Germline V CDR1 and CDR2: SGHVS, FNYEAQ. The length of the CDR3 is 21 residues. Unmatched junction bases numbered 19, after V lost 5 bases and J lost 2 bases. Here the CDR3 reads CASSPLGDMGLAGGATYEQYF. In nucleotides, the CDR3 is TGTGCCAGCAGCCCCCTCGGGGACATGGGACTAGCGGGGGGAGCTACCTACGAGCAGTACTTC.

The rearrangement joins TRBV6-5 to TRBJ1-2, with D maybe TRBD1 (5 bases). Germline V gene sequence: CDR1 MNHEY, CDR2 SVGAGI. The CDR3 runs to 15 residues. V was pared by 2 bases and J by 3 bases, with 13 bases between. This CDR3 is CASSYGVSRDYGYTF. DNA for the CDR3: TGTGCCAGCAGTTACGGGGTTTCCAGGGACTATGGCTACACCTTC.

This clone was recorded only once. The V and J genes are TRBV7-3 and TRBJ2-7; weak D call: TRBD1 (6 bases). V was pared by 0 bases and J by 0 bases, with 9 bases between. The CDR3 length is 15 residues. Germline-derived CDR1 and CDR2 are SGHTA and FQGTGA. CDR3 coding DNA: TGTGCCAGCAGCTTAACAGGGGGTCCCTCCTACGAGCAGTACTTC. It yields the protein CASSLTGGPSYEQYF.

The rearrangement links TRBV5-1 to TRBJ1-2, with 9 bases that match TRBD1. The V gene's germline CDR1 is SGHRS and CDR2 YFSETQ. The CDR3 runs 14 residues. With V trimmed by 4 bases and J by 8 bases, 9 bases remained unmatched. The CDR3, as DNA: TGCGCCAGCAGCAACTACATACAGGGGGCCGGCTACACCTTC. Protein: CASSNYIQGAGYTF.

The chain recombines TRBV9 with TRBJ1-2; no clear D. Trimming removed 0 bases at V and 3 bases at J, with 9 bases between. CDR1 is SGDLS, CDR2 YYNGEE, per germline. The CDR3 consists of 14 residues. In DNA form, the CDR3 reads TGTGCCAGCAGCGTAGAGGCAGCGGACTATGGCTACACCTTC. It translates to CASSVEAADYGYTF.

This clone was counted only a few times. J is TRBJ1-1 and V is TRBV7-3; no definite D call. The CDR3 length is 13 residues. V gave up 1 base and J gave up 7 bases, with 10 bases separating them. The germline V gene has CDR1 SGHTA and CDR2 FQGTGA. The CDR3 DNA follows: TGTGCCAGCAGCTTAAGTCCCGGACTTGAAGCTTTCTTT. Translating it yields CASSLSPGLEAFF.

The CDR3 protein is CASSQNTLGGNEQFF. The CDR3 nucleotides read TGTGCCAGCAGCCAAAATACACTGGGGGGGAATGAGCAGTTCTTC. The chain combines TRBV14 with TRBJ2-1, with 7 bases matching TRBD2. Unmatched junction bases numbered 8, after V lost 2 bases and J lost 7 bases. In germline, CDR1 is SGHDN, CDR2 FVKESK. The CDR3 runs to 15 residues. Complete variable domain (other parts from reference TRBV14 and TRBJ2-1): EAGVTQFPSHSVIEKGQTVTLRCDPISGHDNLYWYRRVMGKEIKFLLHFVKESKQDESGMPNNRFLAERTGGTYSTLKVQPAELEDSGVYFCASSQNTLGGNEQFFGPGTRLTVL.

The chain carries TRBV6-6 and TRBJ2-2, with 8 nucleotides matching TRBD1. The germline V gene has CDR1 MNHNY and CDR2 SVGAGI (reference sequence). Trimming removed 8 bases from V and 2 bases from J; junction bases left unmatched: 4. CDR3 length: 14 amino acids. The chain's CDR3 is CASRDRTNTGELFF. The CDR3 DNA reads as TGTGCCAGCCGGGACAGGACCAACACCGGGGAGCTGTTTTTT.